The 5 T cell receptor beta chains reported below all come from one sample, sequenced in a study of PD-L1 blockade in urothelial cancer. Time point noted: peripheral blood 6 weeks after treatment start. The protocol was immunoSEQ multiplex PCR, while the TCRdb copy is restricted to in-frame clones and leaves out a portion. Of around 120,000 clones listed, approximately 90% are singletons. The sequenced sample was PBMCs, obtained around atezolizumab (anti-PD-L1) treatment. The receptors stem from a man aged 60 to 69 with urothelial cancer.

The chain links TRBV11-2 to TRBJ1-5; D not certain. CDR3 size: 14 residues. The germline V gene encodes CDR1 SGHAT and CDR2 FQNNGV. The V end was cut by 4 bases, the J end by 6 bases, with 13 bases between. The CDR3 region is CASSSNSHSQPQHF. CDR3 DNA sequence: TGTGCCAGCAGCTCCAACTCCCATAGTCAGCCCCAGCATTTT.

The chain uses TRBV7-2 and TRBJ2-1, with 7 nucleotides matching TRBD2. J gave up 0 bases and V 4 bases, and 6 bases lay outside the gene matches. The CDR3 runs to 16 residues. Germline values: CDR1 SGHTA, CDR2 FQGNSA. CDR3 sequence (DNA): TGTGCCAGCAGCTCCCCTAGCGGAAACTCCTACAATGAGCAGTTCTTC. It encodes CASSSPSGNSYNEQFF.

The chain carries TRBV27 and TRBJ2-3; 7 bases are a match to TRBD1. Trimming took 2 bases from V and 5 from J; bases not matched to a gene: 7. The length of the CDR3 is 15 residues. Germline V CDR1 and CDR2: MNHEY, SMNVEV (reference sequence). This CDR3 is CASSLGTALIDTQYF. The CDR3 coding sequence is TGTGCCAGCAGTTTAGGGACAGCACTGATAGATACGCAGTATTTT.

The CDR3 reads CASSPKNWAGVGEQYF. CDR3 coding DNA: TGTGCCAGCAGCCCCAAAAATTGGGCGGGGGTGGGCGAGCAGTACTTC. The chain combines TRBV9 with TRBJ2-7; 7 positions match TRBD2. CDR1 and CDR2 from the germline V gene are SGDLS and YYNGEE. The CDR3 is 16 amino acids. V was pared by 4 bases and J by 6 bases, with 16 bases of the junction left unmatched.

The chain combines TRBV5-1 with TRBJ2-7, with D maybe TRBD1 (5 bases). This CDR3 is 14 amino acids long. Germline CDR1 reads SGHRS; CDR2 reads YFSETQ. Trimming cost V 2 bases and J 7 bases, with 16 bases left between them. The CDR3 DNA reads TGCGCCAGCAGCTTCCGGACACCCTCGTGGGAGCAGTACTTC. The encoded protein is CASSFRTPSWEQYF.